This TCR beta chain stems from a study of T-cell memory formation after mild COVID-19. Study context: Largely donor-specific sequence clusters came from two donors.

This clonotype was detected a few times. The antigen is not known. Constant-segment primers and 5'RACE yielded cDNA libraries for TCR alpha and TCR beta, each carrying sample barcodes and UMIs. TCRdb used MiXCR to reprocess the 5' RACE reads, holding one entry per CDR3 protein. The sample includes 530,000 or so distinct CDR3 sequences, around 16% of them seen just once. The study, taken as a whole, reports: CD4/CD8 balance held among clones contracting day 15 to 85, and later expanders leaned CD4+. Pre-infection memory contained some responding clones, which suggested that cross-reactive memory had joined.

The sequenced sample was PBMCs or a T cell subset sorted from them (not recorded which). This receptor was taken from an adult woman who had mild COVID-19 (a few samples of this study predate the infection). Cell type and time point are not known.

CDR3 DNA sequence: TGTGCCACCAGCAGAGACCCGACAGGGGTCTCCGAGCAGTACTTC. It translates to CATSRDPTGVSEQYF. The V and J genes are TRBV15 and TRBJ2-7; TRBD1 aligns across 8 bases. The CDR3 sequence is 15 residues long. The V segment lost 0 bases and the J segment 6 bases; nucleotides outside the gene matches: 7. The germline gives CDR1 LNHNV, CDR2 YYDKDF (reference sequence).